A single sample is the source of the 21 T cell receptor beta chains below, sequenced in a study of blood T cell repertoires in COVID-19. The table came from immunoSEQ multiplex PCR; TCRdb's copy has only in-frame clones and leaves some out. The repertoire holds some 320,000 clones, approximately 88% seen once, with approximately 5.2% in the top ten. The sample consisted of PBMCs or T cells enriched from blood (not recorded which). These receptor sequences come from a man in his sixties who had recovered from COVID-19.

CDR3 coding DNA: TGCGCCAGCAGCCCGTTGACACGTTACAATGAGCAGTTCTTC. Encoded protein: CASSPLTRYNEQFF. The chain recombines TRBV5-1 with TRBJ2-1; D gene uncertain. The ends were cut back, 4 bases at V and 4 bases at J, with 12 bases in the middle. The CDR3 loop spans 14 amino acids. Germline values: CDR1 SGHRS, CDR2 YFSETQ.

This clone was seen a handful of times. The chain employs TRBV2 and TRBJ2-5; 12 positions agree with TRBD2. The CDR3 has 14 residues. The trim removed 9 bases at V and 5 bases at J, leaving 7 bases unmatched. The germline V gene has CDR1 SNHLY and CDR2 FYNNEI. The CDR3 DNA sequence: TGTGCCAGTCGACTAGCGGGAGCCTCGGAGACCCAGTACTTC. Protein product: CASRLAGASETQYF.

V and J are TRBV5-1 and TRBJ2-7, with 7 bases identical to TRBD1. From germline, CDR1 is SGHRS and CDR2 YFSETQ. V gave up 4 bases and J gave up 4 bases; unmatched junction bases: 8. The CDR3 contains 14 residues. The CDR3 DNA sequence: TGCGCCAGCAGCACCGGGACAGCGCTTTACGAGCAGTACTTC. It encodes CASSTGTALYEQYF.

CDR3 in amino acids: CASSTQTGFYGYTF. CDR3 nucleotides: TGTGCCAGCAGCACCCAGACAGGCTTCTATGGCTACACCTTC. This rearrangement joins TRBV7-2 to TRBJ1-2, with a tentative D call TRBD1 (6 bases). Germline CDR1 and CDR2: SGHTA and FQGNSA. This CDR3 comprises 14 residues. Trimming removed 5 bases at V and 4 bases at J, with 14 bases between.

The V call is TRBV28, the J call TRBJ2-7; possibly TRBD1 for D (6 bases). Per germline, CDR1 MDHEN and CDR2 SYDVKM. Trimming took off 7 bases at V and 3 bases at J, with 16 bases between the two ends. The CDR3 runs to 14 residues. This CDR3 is CASTLPGQIYEQYF. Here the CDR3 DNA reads TGTGCCAGCACCCTTCCGGGACAAATCTACGAGCAGTACTTC.

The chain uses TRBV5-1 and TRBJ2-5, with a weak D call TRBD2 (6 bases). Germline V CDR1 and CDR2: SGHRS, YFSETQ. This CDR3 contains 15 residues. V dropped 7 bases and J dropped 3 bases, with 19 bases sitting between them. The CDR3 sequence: CASHDHGAGKETQYF. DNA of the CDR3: TGCGCCAGCCACGATCATGGAGCGGGCAAAGAGACCCAGTACTTC.

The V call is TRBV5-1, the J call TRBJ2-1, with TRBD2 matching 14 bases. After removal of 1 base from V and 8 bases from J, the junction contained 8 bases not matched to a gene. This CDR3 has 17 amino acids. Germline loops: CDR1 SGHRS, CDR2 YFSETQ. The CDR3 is CASSLSRTSGRFDEQFF. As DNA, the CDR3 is TGCGCCAGCAGCTTGTCTAGGACTAGCGGGAGGTTCGATGAGCAGTTCTTC.

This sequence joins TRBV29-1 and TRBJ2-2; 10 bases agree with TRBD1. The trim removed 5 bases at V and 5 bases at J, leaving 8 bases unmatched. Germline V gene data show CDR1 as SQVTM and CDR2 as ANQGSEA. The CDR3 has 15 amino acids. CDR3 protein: CSVSIGTGVTGELFF. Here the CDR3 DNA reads TGCAGCGTTAGTATCGGGACAGGGGTTACCGGGGAGCTGTTTTTT.

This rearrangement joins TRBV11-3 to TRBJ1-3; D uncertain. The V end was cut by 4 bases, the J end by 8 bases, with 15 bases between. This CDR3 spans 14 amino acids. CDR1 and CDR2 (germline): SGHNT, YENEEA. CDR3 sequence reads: CASSYGVFADTIYF. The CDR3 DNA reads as TGTGCCAGCAGCTACGGGGTCTTTGCGGACACCATATATTTT.

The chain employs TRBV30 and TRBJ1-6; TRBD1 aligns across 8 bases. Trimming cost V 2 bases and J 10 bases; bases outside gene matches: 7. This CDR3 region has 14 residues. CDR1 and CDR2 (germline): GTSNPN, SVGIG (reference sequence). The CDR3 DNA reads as TGTGCCTGGAGTCGAGGACAGGGCCGCTCACCCCTCCACTTT. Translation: CAWSRGQGRSPLHF.

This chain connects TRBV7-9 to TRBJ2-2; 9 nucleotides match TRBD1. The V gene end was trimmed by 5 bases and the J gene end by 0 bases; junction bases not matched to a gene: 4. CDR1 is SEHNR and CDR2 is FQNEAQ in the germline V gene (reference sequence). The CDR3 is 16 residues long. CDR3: CASSLTGGPNTGELFF. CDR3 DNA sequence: TGTGCCAGCAGCCTAACAGGGGGCCCGAACACCGGGGAGCTGTTTTTT. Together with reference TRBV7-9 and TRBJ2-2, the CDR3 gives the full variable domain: DTGVSQNPRHKITKRGQNVTFRCDPISEHNRLYWYRQTLGQGPEFLTYFQNEAQLEKSRLLSDRFSAERPKGSFSTLEIQRTEQGDSAMYLCASSLTGGPNTGELFFGEGSRLTVL.

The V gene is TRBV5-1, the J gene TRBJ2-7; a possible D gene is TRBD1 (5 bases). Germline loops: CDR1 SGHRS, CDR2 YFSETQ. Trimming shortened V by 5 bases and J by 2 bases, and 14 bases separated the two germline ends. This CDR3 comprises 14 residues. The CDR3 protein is CASRLRTRPYEQYF. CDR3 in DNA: TGCGCCAGCAGACTAAGGACAAGACCCTACGAGCAGTACTTC. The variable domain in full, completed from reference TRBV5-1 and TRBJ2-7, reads KAGVTQTPRYLIKTRGQQVTLSCSPISGHRSVSWYQQTPGQGLQFLFEYFSETQRNKGNFPGRFSGRQFSNSRSEMNVSTLELGDSALYLCASRLRTRPYEQYFGPGTRLTVT.

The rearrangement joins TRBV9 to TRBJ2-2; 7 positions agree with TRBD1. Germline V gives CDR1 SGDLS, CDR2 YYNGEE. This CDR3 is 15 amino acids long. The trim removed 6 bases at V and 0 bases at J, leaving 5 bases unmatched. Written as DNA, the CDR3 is TGTGCCAGCACCCCCGACAGGGCGAACACCGGGGAGCTGTTTTTT. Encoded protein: CASTPDRANTGELFF.

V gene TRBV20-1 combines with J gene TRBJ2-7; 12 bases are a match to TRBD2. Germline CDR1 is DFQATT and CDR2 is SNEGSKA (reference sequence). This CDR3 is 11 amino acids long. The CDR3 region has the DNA TGCAGCACTAGCGGGGGGTACGAGCAGTACTTC. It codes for CSTSGGYEQYF.

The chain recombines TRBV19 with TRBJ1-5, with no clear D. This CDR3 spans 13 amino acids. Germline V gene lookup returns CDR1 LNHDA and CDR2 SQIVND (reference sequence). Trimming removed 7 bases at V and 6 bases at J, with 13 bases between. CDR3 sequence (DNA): TGTGCCAGTACCGGACTAATGACTCAGCCCCAGCATTTT. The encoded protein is CASTGLMTQPQHF.

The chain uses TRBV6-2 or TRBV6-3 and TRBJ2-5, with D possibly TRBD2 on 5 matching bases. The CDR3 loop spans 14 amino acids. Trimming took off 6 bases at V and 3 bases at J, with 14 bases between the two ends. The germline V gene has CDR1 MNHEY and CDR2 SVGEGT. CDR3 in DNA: TGTGCCAGCAGCGTGAGGGTGTGGAAAGAGACCCAGTACTTC. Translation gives CASSVRVWKETQYF.

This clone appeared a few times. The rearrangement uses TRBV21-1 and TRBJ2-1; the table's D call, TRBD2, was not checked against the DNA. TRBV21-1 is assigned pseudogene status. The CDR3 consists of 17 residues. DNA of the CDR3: TGTGCCAGCAGCAAAGGTTCAGTCAAGGAGGCCTACAATGAGCAGTTCTTC. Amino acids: CASSKGSVKEAYNEQFF.

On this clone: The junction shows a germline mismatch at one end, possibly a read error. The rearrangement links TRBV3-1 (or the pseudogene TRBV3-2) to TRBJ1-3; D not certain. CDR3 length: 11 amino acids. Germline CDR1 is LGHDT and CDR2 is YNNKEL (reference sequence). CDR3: CASSQGTAIYF. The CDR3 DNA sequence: TGTGCCAGCAGCCAAGGTACAGCCATCTATTTT.

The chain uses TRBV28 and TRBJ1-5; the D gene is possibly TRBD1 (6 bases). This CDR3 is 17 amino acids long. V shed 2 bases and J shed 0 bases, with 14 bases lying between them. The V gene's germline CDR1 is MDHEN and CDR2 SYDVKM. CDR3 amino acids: CASSLSLGQISNQPQHF. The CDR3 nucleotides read TGTGCCAGCAGTTTAAGTTTGGGACAAATTAGCAATCAGCCCCAGCATTTT.

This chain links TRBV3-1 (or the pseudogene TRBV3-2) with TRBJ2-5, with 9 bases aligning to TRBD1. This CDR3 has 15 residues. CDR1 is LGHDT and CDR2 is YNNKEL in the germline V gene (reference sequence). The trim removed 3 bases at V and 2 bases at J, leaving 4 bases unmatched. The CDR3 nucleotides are TGTGCCAGCAGCCATGGGGGACAGGGACAAGAGACCCAGTACTTC. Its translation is CASSHGGQGQETQYF.

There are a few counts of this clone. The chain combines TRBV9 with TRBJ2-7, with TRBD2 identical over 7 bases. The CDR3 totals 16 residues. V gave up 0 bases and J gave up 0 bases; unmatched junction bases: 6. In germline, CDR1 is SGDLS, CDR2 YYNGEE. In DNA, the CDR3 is TGTGCCAGCAGCGTAGGAAACGGGGGGAGCTCCTACGAGCAGTACTTC. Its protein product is CASSVGNGGSSYEQYF.